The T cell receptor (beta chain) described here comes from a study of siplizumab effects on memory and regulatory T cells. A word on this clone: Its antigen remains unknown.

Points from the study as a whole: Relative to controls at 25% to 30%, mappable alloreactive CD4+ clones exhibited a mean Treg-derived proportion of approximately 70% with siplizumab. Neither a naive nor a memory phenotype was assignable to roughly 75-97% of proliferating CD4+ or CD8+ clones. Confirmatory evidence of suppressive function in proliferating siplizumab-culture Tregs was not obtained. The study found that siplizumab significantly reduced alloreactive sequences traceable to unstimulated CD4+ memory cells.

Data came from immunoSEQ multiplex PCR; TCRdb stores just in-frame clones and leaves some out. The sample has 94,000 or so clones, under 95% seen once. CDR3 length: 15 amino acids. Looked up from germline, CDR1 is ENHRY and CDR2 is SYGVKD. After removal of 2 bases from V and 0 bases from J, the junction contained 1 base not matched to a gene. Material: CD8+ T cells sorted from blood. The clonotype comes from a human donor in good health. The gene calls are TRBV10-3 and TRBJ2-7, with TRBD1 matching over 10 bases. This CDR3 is CAISEDRGPSYEQYF. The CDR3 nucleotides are TGTGCCATCAGTGAGGACAGGGGGCCCTCCTACGAGCAGTACTTC.